Following are 24 T cell receptor beta chains from one sample sequenced in a study of blood T cell repertoires in COVID-19. Measured with immunoSEQ multiplex PCR; TCRdb has only the in-frame clones, and not every one. The sample consists of roughly 290,000 clones, roughly 91% of them appearing once. Sequenced: peripheral blood. These receptors originate from a man aged 25 to 45 with acute or convalescent COVID-19.

The gene calls are TRBV7-9 and TRBJ2-1, with 8 bases matching TRBD2. CDR1 and CDR2 (germline): SEHNR, FQNEAQ (reference sequence). V dropped 5 bases and J dropped 5; count of bases not matched to a gene: 8. CDR3 length equals 15 residues. CDR3 sequence reads: CASSPVGGGHNEQFF. In DNA form, the CDR3 reads TGTGCCAGCAGCCCTGTGGGCGGGGGGCACAATGAGCAGTTCTTC.

The rearrangement joins TRBV19 to TRBJ1-6; tentatively, D is TRBD1 (5 bases). The CDR3 length is 16 residues. Trimming shortened V by 5 bases and J by 12 bases, and 23 bases separated the two germline ends. Germline V CDR1 and CDR2: LNHDA, SQIVND (reference sequence). The CDR3 sequence: CASSHLPGPGVGPLHF. The CDR3, as DNA: TGTGCCAGTAGTCATCTCCCGGGCCCGGGGGTAGGACCCCTCCACTTT.

Turning to this clone: Germline and junction disagree at one end, which may indicate a read error. V and J are TRBV5-1 and TRBJ2-3; 11 bases are a match to TRBD1. This CDR3 comprises 16 residues. Germline CDR1 and CDR2: SGHRS and YFSETQ. CDR3 residues: CANSLEKGQGDDTQYF. The CDR3, as DNA: TGCGCCAACAGCTTGGAAAAGGGACAGGGGGACGATACGCAGTATTTT.

The genes are TRBV3-1 (or the pseudogene TRBV3-2) and TRBJ1-1, with 9 bases lining up with TRBD1. V lost 5 bases and J lost 3; bases outside the gene matches: 7. CDR1 is LGHDT, CDR2 YNNKEL, per germline (reference sequence). This CDR3 region has 15 residues. The CDR3 nucleotides are TGTGCCAGCAGCTCCGGGACAGGGATCCACACTGAAGCTTTCTTT. Translated, it gives CASSSGTGIHTEAFF.

This clone was detected once. The chain uses TRBV28 and TRBJ2-1; maybe TRBD1 (5 bases). This CDR3 is 14 amino acids long. Per the germline V gene, CDR1 is MDHEN and CDR2 is SYDVKM. V was pared by 6 bases and J by 15 bases, with 24 bases between. CDR3 DNA sequence: TGTGCCAGCAGCCTGACAGTTACCACTATTGGGCTGTTCTTC. This translates into CASSLTVTTIGLFF.

The V call is TRBV19, the J call TRBJ1-2; D not certain. The V gene's germline CDR1 is LNHDA and CDR2 SQIVND (reference sequence). The CDR3 loop spans 15 amino acids. V was shortened by 4 bases and J by 4 bases, with 16 bases between the two germline ends. CDR3 amino acids: CASSSHPLLPYGYTF. In DNA, the CDR3 is TGTGCCAGTAGTAGTCACCCCCTTCTACCCTATGGCTACACCTTC.

V gene TRBV19 combines with J gene TRBJ1-3; TRBD1 matches 9 bases. The V gene end was trimmed by 10 bases and the J gene end by 2 bases; junction bases not matched to a gene: 6. Germline V gene sequence: CDR1 LNHDA, CDR2 SQIVND (reference sequence). The CDR3 loop spans 14 amino acids. DNA of the CDR3: TGTGCCACCAAGGACAGGGGCGCTGGAAACACCATATATTTT. Translation: CATKDRGAGNTIYF.

The gene calls are TRBV3-1 (or the pseudogene TRBV3-2) and TRBJ1-3, with 8 nucleotides matching TRBD1. The CDR3 totals 15 residues. Germline-derived CDR1 and CDR2 are LGHDT and YNNKEL (reference sequence). Trimming took 4 bases from V and 1 from J; bases not matched to a gene: 3. As DNA, the CDR3 is TGTGCCAGCAGCCGACAGGGGATTTCTGGAAACACCATATATTTT. Protein: CASSRQGISGNTIYF.

The rearrangement links TRBV28 to TRBJ1-1, with 8 bases lining up with TRBD1. Germline lookup yields CDR1 MDHEN and CDR2 SYDVKM. V lost 6 bases, J lost 4 bases, and 16 bases stayed unmatched. This CDR3 spans 17 amino acids. The chain's CDR3 is CASSYRIGQGKPTEAFF. The CDR3 DNA follows: TGTGCCAGCAGCTACCGGATAGGACAGGGAAAACCCACTGAAGCTTTCTTT.

The chain employs TRBV7-2 and TRBJ1-2, with 8 nucleotides matching TRBD1. Germline V CDR1 and CDR2: SGHTA, FQGNSA. J lost 8 bases, V lost 1 base, and 12 bases had no gene match. The CDR3 is 16 residues long. The DNA of the CDR3 is TGTGCCAGCAGCTTAGTATGGGGAGCAGGGGGCGCGGGCTACACCTTC. Translated, it gives CASSLVWGAGGAGYTF.

The chain couples TRBV10-3 to TRBJ1-5; 8 bases align to TRBD1. Germline V lookup: CDR1 ENHRY, CDR2 SYGVKD. V lost 8 bases and J lost 7; bases outside the gene matches: 19. The CDR3 sequence is 17 residues long. The CDR3 is CAIVGQDKAMLGQPQHF. DNA of the CDR3: TGTGCCATCGTGGGACAGGACAAGGCAATGCTCGGGCAGCCCCAGCATTTT.

The chain combines TRBV19 with TRBJ2-6; 10 bases match TRBD1. Trimming removed 9 bases from V and 0 bases from J; junction bases left unmatched: 5. CDR1 LNHDA and CDR2 SQIVND come from the germline V gene (reference sequence). The CDR3 covers 16 residues. The CDR3 DNA is TGTGCCAGCCGGGACAGGGGTAACTCTGGGGCCAACGTCCTGACTTTC. Protein product: CASRDRGNSGANVLTF.

This clone was recorded once. The genes are TRBV6-4 and TRBJ1-6; D not resolved. Looked up from germline, CDR1 is MRHNA and CDR2 is SNTAGT. Deletions cut 4 bases from V and 9 bases from J, with 10 bases between. The length of the CDR3 is 13 residues. CDR3 protein: CASSAGLGSPLHF. CDR3 sequence (DNA): TGTGCCAGCAGTGCGGGTTTGGGTTCACCCCTCCACTTT.

The V and J genes are TRBV7-8 and TRBJ2-2, with no clear D. V dropped 5 bases and J dropped 7 bases, with 8 bases sitting between them. This CDR3 has 12 residues. The germline gives CDR1 SGHVS, CDR2 FQNEAQ. DNA for the CDR3: TGTGCCAGCAGCCCTGACATCGGGGAGCTGTTTTTT. Translation gives CASSPDIGELFF.

The CDR3 DNA reads TGTGCCAGCAGTTCCGAGGGAGGGCGGGAAGCTTTCTTT. Translating it yields CASSSEGGREAFF. V and J are TRBV12-3 or TRBV12-4 and TRBJ1-1; D is unresolved. Trimming cost V 4 bases and J 8 bases, with 14 bases left between them. The CDR3 is 13 residues long.

The chain couples TRBV19 to TRBJ2-2; possible D gene TRBD2, 6 bases. Trimming removed 4 bases from V and 0 bases from J, with 12 bases in between. The CDR3 covers 16 residues. Looked up from germline, CDR1 is LNHDA and CDR2 is SQIVND (reference sequence). The CDR3 DNA follows: TGTGCCAGTAGTAGAATCGGGACTGCGAACACCGGGGAGCTGTTTTTT. This gives the protein CASSRIGTANTGELFF.

The chain carries TRBV2 and TRBJ1-4, with 8 bases fitting TRBD1. The V and J ends lost 7 bases and 2 bases, in that order; junction bases with no gene match: 6. The germline V gene has CDR1 SNHLY and CDR2 FYNNEI. CDR3 length: 15 amino acids. CDR3 in amino acids: CASKRQGKTNEKLFF. The CDR3 DNA reads as TGTGCCAGCAAGCGACAGGGGAAGACTAATGAAAAACTGTTTTTT.

This chain connects TRBV5-1 to TRBJ1-3; D call uncertain. The CDR3 consists of 17 residues. The V gene's germline CDR1 is SGHRS and CDR2 YFSETQ. V was shortened by 4 bases and J by 0 bases, with 17 bases between the two germline ends. The CDR3 region is CASSPRGGGPSGNTIYF. Written as DNA, the CDR3 is TGCGCCAGCAGCCCCCGCGGAGGTGGACCCTCTGGAAACACCATATATTTT.

The CDR3 spells CAWSVRLGGLESYEQYF. The CDR3 DNA is TGTGCCTGGAGTGTGCGTCTGGGGGGGCTGGAATCCTACGAGCAGTACTTC. The rearrangement joins TRBV30 to TRBJ2-7, with a tentative D call TRBD2 (7 bases). This CDR3 comprises 17 residues. V lost 0 bases, J lost 1 base, and 19 bases lay in between. Germline V gene lookup returns CDR1 GTSNPN and CDR2 SVGIG (reference sequence).

This clone showed up just once. This chain joins TRBV27 and TRBJ2-1; 13 bases map to TRBD2. V shed 8 bases and J 7 bases; nucleotides not matched to a gene: 8. The CDR3 runs to 15 residues. Germline loops: CDR1 MNHEY, CDR2 SMNVEV (reference sequence). As DNA, the CDR3 is TGTGCCAGCCTGGGACTAGCGGGACCCAGAAATGAGCAGTTCTTC. It translates to CASLGLAGPRNEQFF.

The chain is built from TRBV9 and TRBJ1-1, with TRBD1 as a possible D gene (5 bases). This CDR3 has 14 residues. V gave up 4 bases and J gave up 4 bases, with 14 bases separating them. The germline gives CDR1 SGDLS, CDR2 YYNGEE. CDR3 DNA: TGTGCCAGCAGCACAGGACGGGTGAGCACTGAAGCTTTCTTT. Protein sequence: CASSTGRVSTEAFF.

This chain joins TRBV9 and TRBJ1-2; TRBD1 agrees at 9 bases. From germline, CDR1 is SGDLS and CDR2 YYNGEE. This CDR3 is built from 16 residues. V was pared by 2 bases and J by 5 bases, with 10 bases of the junction left unmatched. CDR3 coding DNA: TGTGCCAGCAGCGTCTTTACAGGGGGCGGAGGGTATGGCTACACCTTC. Translation gives CASSVFTGGGGYGYTF.

This sequence joins TRBV2 and TRBJ1-5; D possibly corresponds to TRBD1 (5 bases). V was cut by 8 bases and J by 7 bases, with 15 bases left in between. From germline, CDR1 is SNHLY and CDR2 FYNNEI. CDR3 length: 13 amino acids. The CDR3 loop is CASDVSGGQPQHF. In DNA form, the CDR3 reads TGTGCCAGCGACGTATCCGGGGGGCAGCCCCAGCATTTT.

The chain is built from TRBV30 and TRBJ2-5; no definite D call. Germline values: CDR1 GTSNPN, CDR2 SVGIG (reference sequence). This CDR3 contains 11 residues. The V end was cut by 5 bases, the J end by 5 bases, with 9 bases between. The DNA for the CDR3 is TGTGCCTGGGGACGGTCCGAGACCCAGTACTTC. Amino acid sequence: CAWGRSETQYF.